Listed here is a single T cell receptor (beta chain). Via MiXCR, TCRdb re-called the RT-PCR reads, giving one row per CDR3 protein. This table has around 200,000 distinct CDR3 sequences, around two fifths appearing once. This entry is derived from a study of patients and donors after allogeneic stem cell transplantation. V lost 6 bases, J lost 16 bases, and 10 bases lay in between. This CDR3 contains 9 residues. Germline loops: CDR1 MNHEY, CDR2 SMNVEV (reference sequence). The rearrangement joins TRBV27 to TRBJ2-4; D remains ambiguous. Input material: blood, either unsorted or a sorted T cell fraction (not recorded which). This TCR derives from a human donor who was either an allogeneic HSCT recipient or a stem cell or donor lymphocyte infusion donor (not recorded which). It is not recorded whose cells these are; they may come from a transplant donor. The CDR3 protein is CASSREPYF. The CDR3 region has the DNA TGTGCCAGCAGCCGCGAACCCTACTTC.